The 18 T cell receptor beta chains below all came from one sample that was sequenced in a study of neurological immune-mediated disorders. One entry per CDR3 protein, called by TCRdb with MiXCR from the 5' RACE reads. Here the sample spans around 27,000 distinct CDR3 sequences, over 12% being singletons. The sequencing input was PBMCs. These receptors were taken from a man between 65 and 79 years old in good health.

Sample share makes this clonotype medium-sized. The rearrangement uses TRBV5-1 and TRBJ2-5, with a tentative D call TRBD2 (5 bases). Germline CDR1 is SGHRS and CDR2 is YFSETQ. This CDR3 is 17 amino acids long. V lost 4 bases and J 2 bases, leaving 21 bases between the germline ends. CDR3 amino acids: CASSPWSPRDRQETQYF. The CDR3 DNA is TGCGCCAGCAGCCCTTGGTCCCCCCGGGATCGGCAAGAGACCCAGTACTTC.

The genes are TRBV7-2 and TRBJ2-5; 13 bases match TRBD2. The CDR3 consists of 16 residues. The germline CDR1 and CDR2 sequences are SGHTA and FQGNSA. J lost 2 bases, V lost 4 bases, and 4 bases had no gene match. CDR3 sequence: CASSSTSGGAQETQYF. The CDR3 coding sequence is TGTGCCAGCAGCTCTACTAGCGGGGGGGCACAAGAGACCCAGTACTTC.

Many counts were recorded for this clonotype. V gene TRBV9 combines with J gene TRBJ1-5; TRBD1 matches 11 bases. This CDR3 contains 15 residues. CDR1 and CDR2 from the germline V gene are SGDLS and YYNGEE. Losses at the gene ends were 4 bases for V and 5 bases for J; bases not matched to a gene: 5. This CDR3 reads CASSLGQGVDQPQHF. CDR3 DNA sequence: TGTGCCAGCAGCCTGGGACAGGGGGTTGATCAGCCCCAGCATTTT.

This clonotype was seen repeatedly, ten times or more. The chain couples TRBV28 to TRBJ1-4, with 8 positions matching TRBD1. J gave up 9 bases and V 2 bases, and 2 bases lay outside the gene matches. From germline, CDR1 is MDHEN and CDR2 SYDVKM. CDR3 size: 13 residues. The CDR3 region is CASSLRTGKKLFF. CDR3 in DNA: TGTGCCAGCAGTTTACGGACAGGGAAAAAACTGTTTTTT.

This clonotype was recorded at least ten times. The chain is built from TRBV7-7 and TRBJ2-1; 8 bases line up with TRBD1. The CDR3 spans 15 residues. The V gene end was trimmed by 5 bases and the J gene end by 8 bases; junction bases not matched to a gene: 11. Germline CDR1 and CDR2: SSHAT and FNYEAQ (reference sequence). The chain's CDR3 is CASSPLGTGRDEQFF. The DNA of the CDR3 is TGTGCCAGCAGCCCGCTGGGGACAGGTCGCGATGAGCAGTTCTTC.

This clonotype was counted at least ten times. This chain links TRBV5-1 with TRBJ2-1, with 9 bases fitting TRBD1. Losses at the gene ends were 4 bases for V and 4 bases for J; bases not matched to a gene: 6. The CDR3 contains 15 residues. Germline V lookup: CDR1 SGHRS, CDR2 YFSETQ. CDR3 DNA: TGCGCCAGCAGCCCCCCGGACAGGGGTTACAATGAGCAGTTCTTC. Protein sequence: CASSPPDRGYNEQFF.

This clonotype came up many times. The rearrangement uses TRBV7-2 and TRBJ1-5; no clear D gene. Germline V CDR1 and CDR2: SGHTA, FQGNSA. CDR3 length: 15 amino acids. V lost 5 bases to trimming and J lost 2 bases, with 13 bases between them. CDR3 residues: CASSQMVYGNQPQHF. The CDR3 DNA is TGTGCCAGCAGCCAGATGGTTTATGGCAATCAGCCCCAGCATTTT.

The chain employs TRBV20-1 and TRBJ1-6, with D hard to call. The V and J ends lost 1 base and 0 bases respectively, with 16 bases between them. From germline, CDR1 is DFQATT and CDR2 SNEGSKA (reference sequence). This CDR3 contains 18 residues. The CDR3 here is CSARVPLEMSSYNSPLHF. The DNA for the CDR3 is TGCAGTGCTAGAGTTCCCCTGGAGATGAGCTCCTATAATTCACCCCTCCACTTT.

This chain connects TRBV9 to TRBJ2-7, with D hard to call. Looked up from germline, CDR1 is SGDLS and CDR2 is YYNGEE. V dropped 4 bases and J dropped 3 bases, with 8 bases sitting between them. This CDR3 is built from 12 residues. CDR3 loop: CASSIYDYEQYF. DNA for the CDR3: TGTGCCAGCAGCATATACGACTACGAGCAGTACTTC.

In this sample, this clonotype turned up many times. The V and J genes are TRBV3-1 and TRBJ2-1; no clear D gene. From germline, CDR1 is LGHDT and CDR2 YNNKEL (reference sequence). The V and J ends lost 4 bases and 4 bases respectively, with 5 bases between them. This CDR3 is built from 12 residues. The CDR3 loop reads CASSREYNEQFF. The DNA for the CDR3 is TGTGCCAGCAGCCGCGAGTACAATGAGCAGTTCTTC.

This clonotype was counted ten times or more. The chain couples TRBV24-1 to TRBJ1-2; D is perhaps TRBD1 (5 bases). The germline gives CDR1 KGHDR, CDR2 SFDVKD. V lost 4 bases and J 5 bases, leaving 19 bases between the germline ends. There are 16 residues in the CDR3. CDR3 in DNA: TGTGCCACCAGTGACCGTAACCCCGGGACCGGTTATGGCTACACCTTC. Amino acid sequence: CATSDRNPGTGYGYTF.

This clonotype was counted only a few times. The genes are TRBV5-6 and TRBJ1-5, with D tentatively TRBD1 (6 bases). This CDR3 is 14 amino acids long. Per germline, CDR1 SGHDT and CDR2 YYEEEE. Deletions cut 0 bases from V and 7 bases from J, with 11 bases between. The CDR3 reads CASSLGPGEQPQHF. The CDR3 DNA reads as TGTGCCAGCAGCTTGGGCCCAGGGGAACAGCCCCAGCATTTT. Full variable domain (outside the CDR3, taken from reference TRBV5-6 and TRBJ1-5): DAGVTQSPTHLIKTRGQQVTLRCSPKSGHDTVSWYQQALGQGPQFIFQYYEEEERQRGNFPDRFSGHQFPNYSSELNVNALLLGDSALYLCASSLGPGEQPQHFGDGTRLSIL.

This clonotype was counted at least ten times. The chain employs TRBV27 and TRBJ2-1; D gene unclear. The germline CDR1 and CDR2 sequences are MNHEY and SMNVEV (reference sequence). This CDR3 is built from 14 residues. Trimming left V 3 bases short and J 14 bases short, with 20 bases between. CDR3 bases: TGTGCCAGCAGTTTTCTTTTCGCCGAATCACCCGAGTTCTTC. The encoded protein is CASSFLFAESPEFF.

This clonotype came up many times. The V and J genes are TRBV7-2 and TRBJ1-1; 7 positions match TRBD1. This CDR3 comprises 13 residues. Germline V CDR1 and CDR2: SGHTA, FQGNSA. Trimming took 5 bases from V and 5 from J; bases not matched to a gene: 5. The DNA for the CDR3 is TGTGCCAGCAGCACAGGGGTTGGGACTGAAGCTTTCTTT. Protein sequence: CASSTGVGTEAFF. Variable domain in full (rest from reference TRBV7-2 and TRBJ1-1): GAGVSQSPSNKVTEKGKDVELRCDPISGHTALYWYRQSLGQGLEFLIYFQGNSAPDKSGLPSDRFSAERTGGSVSTLTIQRTQQEDSAVYLCASSTGVGTEAFFGQGTRLTVV.

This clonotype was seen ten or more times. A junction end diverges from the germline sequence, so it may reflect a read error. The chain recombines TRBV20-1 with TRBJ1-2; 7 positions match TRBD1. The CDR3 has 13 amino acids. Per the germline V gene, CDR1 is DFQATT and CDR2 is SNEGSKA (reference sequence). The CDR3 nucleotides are TGCATTGCTAGAAGGCAGGGGGAATATGGCTACACCTTC. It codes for CIARRQGEYGYTF.

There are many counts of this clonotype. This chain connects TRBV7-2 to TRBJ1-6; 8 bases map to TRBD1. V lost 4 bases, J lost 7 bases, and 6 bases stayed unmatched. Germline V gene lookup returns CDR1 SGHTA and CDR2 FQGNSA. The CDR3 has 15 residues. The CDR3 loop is CASSSQGAWNSPLHF. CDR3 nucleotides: TGTGCCAGCAGCTCGCAGGGGGCTTGGAATTCACCCCTCCACTTT.

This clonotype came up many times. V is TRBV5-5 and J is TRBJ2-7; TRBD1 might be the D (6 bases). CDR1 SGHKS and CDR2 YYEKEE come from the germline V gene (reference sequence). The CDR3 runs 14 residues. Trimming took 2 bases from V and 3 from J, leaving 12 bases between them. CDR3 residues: CASSFIGGIYEQYF. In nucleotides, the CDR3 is TGTGCCAGCAGCTTTATTGGGGGCATCTACGAGCAGTACTTC.

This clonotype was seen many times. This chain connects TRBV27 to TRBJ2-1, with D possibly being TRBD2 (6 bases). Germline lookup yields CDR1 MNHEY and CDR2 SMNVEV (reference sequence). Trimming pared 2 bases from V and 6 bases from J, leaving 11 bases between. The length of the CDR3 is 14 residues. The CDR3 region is CASSLDPGGNEQFF. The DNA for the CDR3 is TGTGCCAGCAGTTTAGACCCCGGGGGCAATGAGCAGTTCTTC.